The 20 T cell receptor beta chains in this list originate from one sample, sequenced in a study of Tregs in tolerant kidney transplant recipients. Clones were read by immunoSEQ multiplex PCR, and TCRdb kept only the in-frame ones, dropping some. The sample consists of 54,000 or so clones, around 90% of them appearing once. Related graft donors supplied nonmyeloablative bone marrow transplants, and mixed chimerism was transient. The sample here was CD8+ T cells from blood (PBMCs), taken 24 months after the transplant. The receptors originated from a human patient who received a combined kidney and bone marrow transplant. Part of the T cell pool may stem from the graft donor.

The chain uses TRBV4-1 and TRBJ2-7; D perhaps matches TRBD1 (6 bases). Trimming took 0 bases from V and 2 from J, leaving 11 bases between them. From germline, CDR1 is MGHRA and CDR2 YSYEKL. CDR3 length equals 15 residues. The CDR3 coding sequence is TGCGCCAGCAGCCAAGATCCGGGACACCCCTACGAGCAGTACTTC. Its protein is CASSQDPGHPYEQYF.

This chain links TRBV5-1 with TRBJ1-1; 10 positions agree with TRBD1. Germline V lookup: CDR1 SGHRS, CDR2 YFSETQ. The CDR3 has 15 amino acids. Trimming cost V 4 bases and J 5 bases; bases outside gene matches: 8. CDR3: CASSPTGTGDTEAFF. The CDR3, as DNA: TGCGCCAGCAGCCCGACCGGGACAGGGGATACTGAAGCTTTCTTT. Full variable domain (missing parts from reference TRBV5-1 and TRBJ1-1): KAGVTQTPRYLIKTRGQQVTLSCSPISGHRSVSWYQQTPGQGLQFLFEYFSETQRNKGNFPGRFSGRQFSNSRSEMNVSTLELGDSALYLCASSPTGTGDTEAFFGQGTRLTVV.

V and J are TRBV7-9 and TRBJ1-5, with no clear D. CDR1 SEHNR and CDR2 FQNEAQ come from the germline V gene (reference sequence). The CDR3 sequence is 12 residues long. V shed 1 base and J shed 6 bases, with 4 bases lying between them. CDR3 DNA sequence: TGTGCCAGCAGCTTAGGCGGTCAGCCCCAGCATTTT. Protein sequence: CASSLGGQPQHF.

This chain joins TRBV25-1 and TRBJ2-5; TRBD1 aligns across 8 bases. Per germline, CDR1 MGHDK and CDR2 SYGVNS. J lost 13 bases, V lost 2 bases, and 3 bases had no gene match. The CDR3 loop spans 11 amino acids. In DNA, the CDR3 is TGTGCCAGCAGTGAAGGACAGGGCCCGTACTTC. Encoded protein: CASSEGQGPYF. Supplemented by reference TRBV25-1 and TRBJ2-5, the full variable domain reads EADIYQTPRYLVIGTGKKITLECSQTMGHDKMYWYQQDPGMELHLIHYSYGVNSTEKGDLSSESTVSRIRTEHFPLTLESARPSHTSQYLCASSEGQGPYFGPGTRLLVL.

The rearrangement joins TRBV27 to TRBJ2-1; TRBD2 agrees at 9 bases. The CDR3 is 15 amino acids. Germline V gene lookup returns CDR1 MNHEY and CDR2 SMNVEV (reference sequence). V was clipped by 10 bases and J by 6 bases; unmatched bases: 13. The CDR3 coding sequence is TGTGCCACCGCTTCTAGCGGGATAATGGGCAATGAGCAGTTCTTC. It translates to CATASSGIMGNEQFF.

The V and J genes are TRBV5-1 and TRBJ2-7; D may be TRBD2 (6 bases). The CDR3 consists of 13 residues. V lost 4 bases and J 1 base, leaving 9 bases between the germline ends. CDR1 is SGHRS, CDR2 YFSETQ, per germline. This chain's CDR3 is CASSLAGSYEQYF. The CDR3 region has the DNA TGCGCCAGCAGCCTGGCGGGGTCCTACGAGCAGTACTTC.

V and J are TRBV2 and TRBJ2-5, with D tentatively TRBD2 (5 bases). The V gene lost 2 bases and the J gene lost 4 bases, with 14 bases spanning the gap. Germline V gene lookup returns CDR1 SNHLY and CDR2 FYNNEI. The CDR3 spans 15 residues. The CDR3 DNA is TGTGCCAGCAGTGAACCCCGGGAAGGGCGAGAGACCCAGTACTTC. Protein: CASSEPREGRETQYF.

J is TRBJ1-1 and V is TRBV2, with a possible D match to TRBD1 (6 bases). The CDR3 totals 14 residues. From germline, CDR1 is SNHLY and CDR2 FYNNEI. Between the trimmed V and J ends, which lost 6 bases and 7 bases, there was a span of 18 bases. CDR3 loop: CASSIGTSSLEAFF. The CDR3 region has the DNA TGTGCCAGCAGCATTGGGACAAGCTCGCTTGAAGCTTTCTTT.

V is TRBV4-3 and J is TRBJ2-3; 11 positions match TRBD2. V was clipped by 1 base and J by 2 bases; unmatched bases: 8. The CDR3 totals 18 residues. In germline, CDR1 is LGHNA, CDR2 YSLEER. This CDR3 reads CASSQVAGTSGFTDTQYF. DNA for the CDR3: TGCGCCAGCAGCCAAGTTGCCGGGACTAGCGGTTTCACAGATACGCAGTATTTT.

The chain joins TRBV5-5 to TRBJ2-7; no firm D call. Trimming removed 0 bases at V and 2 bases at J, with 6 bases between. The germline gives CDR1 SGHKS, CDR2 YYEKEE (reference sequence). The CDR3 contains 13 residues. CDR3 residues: CASSLVSPYEQYF. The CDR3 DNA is TGTGCCAGCAGCTTGGTTAGTCCCTACGAGCAGTACTTC.

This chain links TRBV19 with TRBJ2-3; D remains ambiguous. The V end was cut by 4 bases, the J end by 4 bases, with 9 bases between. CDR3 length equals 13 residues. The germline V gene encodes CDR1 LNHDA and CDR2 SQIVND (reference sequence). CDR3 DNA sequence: TGTGCCAGTAGTACTATAAGCCCAGATACGCAGTATTTT. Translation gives CASSTISPDTQYF. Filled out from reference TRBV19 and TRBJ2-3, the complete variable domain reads DGGITQSPKYLFRKEGQNVTLSCEQNLNHDAMYWYRQDPGQGLRLIYYSQIVNDFQKGDIAEGYSVSREKKESFPLTVTSAQKNPTAFYLCASSTISPDTQYFGPGTRLTVL.

CDR3 bases: TGTGCCAGCAGCGTAGGGGGGGGAGACACCGGGGAGCTGTTTTTT. It codes for CASSVGGGDTGELFF. The chain has TRBV9 and TRBJ2-2; 7 nucleotides align to TRBD2. Germline CDR1 SGDLS, CDR2 YYNGEE. After removal of 0 bases from V and 3 bases from J, the junction contained 2 bases not matched to a gene. This CDR3 has 15 residues.

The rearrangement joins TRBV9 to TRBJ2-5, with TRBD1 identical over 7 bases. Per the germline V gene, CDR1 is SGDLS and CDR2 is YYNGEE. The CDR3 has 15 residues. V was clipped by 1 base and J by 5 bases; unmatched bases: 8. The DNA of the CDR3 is TGTGCCAGCAGCGTACGAGGGGGCACGTCGGAGACCCAGTACTTC. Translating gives CASSVRGGTSETQYF.

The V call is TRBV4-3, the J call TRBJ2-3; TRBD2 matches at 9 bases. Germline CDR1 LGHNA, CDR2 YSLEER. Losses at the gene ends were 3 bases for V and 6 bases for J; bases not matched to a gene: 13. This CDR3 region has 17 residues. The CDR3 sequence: CASSQEVRGGETDTQYF. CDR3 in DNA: TGCGCCAGCAGCCAGGAGGTCCGCGGGGGGGAAACGGATACGCAGTATTTT.

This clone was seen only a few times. CDR3 sequence (DNA): TGTGCCACCACAGGGGGTAGCAACACCATATATTTT. Translated: CATTGGSNTIYF. V is TRBV28 and J is TRBJ1-3; 8 bases fit TRBD1. The V and J ends lost 10 bases and 7 bases, in that order; junction bases with no gene match: 6. Germline V gene data show CDR1 as MDHEN and CDR2 as SYDVKM. The CDR3 covers 12 residues.

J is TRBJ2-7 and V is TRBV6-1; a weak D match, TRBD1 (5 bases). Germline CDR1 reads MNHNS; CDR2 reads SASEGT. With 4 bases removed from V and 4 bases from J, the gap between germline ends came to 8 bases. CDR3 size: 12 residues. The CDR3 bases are TGTGCCAGCAGTGCTCAGGGTTACGAGCAGTACTTC. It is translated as CASSAQGYEQYF.

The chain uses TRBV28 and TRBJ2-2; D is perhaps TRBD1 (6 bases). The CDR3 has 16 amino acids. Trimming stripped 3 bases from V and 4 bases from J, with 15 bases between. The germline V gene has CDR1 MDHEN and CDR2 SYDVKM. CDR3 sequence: CASSLVRGAGTGELFF. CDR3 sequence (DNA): TGTGCCAGCAGTTTGGTCAGGGGCGCGGGCACCGGGGAGCTGTTTTTT.

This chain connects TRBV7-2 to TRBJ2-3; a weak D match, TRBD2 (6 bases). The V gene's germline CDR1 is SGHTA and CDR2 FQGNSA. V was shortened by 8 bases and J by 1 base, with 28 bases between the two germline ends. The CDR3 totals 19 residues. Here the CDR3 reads CASGLAFVNLGYGTDTQYF. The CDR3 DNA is TGTGCCAGCGGTCTAGCGTTTGTTAACTTAGGTTATGGCACAGATACGCAGTATTTT.

This chain's CDR3 is CASRPGTSALGTGELFF. CDR3 bases: TGTGCCAGTAGACCCGGGACTAGCGCCCTAGGAACCGGGGAGCTGTTTTTT. The chain combines TRBV19 with TRBJ2-2; 10 bases align to TRBD2. Losses at the gene ends were 6 bases for V and 5 bases for J; bases not matched to a gene: 12. CDR1 is LNHDA, CDR2 SQIVND, per germline (reference sequence). This CDR3 is 17 amino acids long.

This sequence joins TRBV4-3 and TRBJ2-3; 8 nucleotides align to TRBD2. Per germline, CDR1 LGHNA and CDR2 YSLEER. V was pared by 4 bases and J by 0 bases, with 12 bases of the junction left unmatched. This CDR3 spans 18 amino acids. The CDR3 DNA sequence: TGCGCCAGCAGCCCGAGGACTCATAGCGGGGTGAGCACAGATACGCAGTATTTT. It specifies CASSPRTHSGVSTDTQYF.